The 18 T cell receptor beta chains listed next were all sequenced from one sample in a study of T cell responses to AZD1222 COVID-19 vaccine. Some clones are missing from TCRdb's copy, which holds only in-frame ones; the method was immunoSEQ multiplex PCR. The sample contains more than 65,000 clones, roughly nine tenths of which appear only once. This sample comprised peripheral blood, obtained on day 0 of AZD1222 vaccination. Receptor source: an adult in good health.

The V call is TRBV18, the J call TRBJ1-5, with D unclear. The V and J ends lost 5 bases and 3 bases respectively, with 8 bases between them. Germline-derived CDR1 and CDR2 are KGHSH and LQKENI. CDR3 length: 13 amino acids. For the CDR3, the DNA is TGTGCCAGCTCAGAATCTATCAATCAGCCCCAGCATTTT. This sequence encodes CASSESINQPQHF. Complete variable domain (other parts from reference TRBV18 and TRBJ1-5): NAGVMQNPRHLVRRRGQEARLRCSPMKGHSHVYWYRQLPEEGLKFMVYLQKENIIDESGMPKERFSAEFPKEGPSILRIQQVVRGDSAAYFCASSESINQPQHFGDGTRLSIL.

The chain combines TRBV9 with TRBJ2-7, with 9 bases that match TRBD1. The CDR3 is 16 amino acids. Germline V gene sequence: CDR1 SGDLS, CDR2 YYNGEE. J lost 2 bases, V lost 4 bases, and 10 bases had no gene match. The CDR3 DNA sequence: TGTGCCAGCAGCCCCAGGACAGGGGCGCCGACCTACGAGCAGTACTTC. Translating it yields CASSPRTGAPTYEQYF.

The chain has TRBV7-3 and TRBJ2-3, with D perhaps matching TRBD1 (5 bases). CDR1 and CDR2 from the germline V gene are SGHTA and FQGTGA. The V end was cut by 3 bases, the J end by 1 base, with 8 bases between. The CDR3 is made up of 14 amino acids. The CDR3 region is CASSLTQGTDTQYF. The CDR3 DNA follows: TGTGCCAGCAGCTTGACACAGGGCACAGATACGCAGTATTTT.

This clone was seen just once. The gene calls are TRBV5-6 and TRBJ1-5, with D perhaps matching TRBD1 (6 bases). The germline V gene has CDR1 SGHDT and CDR2 YYEEEE. Trimming pared 4 bases from V and 3 bases from J, leaving 11 bases between. The CDR3 runs 14 residues. CDR3 region: CASSAQGANQPQHF. The CDR3 DNA follows: TGTGCCAGCAGCGCACAGGGCGCCAATCAGCCCCAGCATTTT.

The chain joins TRBV18 to TRBJ1-2; D is undetermined. The CDR3 loop spans 13 amino acids. Germline lookup yields CDR1 KGHSH and CDR2 LQKENI. V shed 5 bases and J shed 4 bases, with 11 bases lying between them. The CDR3 DNA reads as TGTGCCAGCTCATCAACCGACTTCTATGGCTACACCTTC. It codes for CASSSTDFYGYTF.

In DNA, the CDR3 is TGTGCCAGCAGTTTAGGAGTTTCACCCCTCCACTTT. It yields the protein CASSLGVSPLHF. The chain links TRBV12-3 or TRBV12-4 to TRBJ1-6; D is ambiguous. Between the trimmed V and J ends, which lost 1 base and 9 bases, there was a span of 4 bases. This CDR3 is built from 12 residues.

The chain links TRBV28 to TRBJ1-1, with a tentative D call TRBD1 (5 bases). The CDR3 has 13 residues. The germline CDR1 and CDR2 sequences are MDHEN and SYDVKM. Trimming shortened V by 4 bases and J by 4 bases, and 10 bases separated the two germline ends. CDR3 protein: CASSSPGGTEAFF. CDR3 coding DNA: TGTGCCAGCAGTTCCCCGGGGGGCACTGAAGCTTTCTTT.

In nucleotides, the CDR3 is TGTGCCAGCAGTGAATGGGGGACTAGCGCAGGGACCCAGTACTTC. Encoded protein: CASSEWGTSAGTQYF. This chain joins TRBV6-1 and TRBJ2-5; 10 positions agree with TRBD2. Unmatched junction bases numbered 7, after V lost 2 bases and J lost 7 bases. CDR1 is MNHNS, CDR2 SASEGT, per germline. CDR3 length equals 15 residues.

This chain joins TRBV28 and TRBJ2-5; D is possibly TRBD1 (5 bases). Germline CDR1 and CDR2: MDHEN and SYDVKM. Trimming cost V 3 bases and J 3 bases, with 8 bases left between them. The CDR3 consists of 13 residues. CDR3 sequence (DNA): TGTGCCAGCAGTTTTTCAGGGAAAGAGACCCAGTACTTC. Amino acids: CASSFSGKETQYF.

The chain couples TRBV10-3 to TRBJ1-5, with D perhaps TRBD1 (6 bases). The CDR3 is made up of 14 amino acids. With 3 bases removed from V and 6 bases from J, the gap between germline ends came to 12 bases. CDR1 is ENHRY, CDR2 SYGVKD, per germline. Here the CDR3 reads CAISDSGGGQPQHF. CDR3 in DNA: TGTGCCATCAGTGACAGCGGAGGGGGTCAGCCCCAGCATTTT.

The CDR3 loop reads CASSPPATSGNTIYF. As DNA, the CDR3 is TGTGCCAGCTCACCACCGGCCACTTCTGGAAACACCATATATTTT. The chain links TRBV18 to TRBJ1-3, with unresolved D. CDR3 length equals 15 residues. Trimming removed 0 bases from V and 1 base from J, with 7 bases in between. CDR1 is KGHSH and CDR2 is LQKENI in the germline V gene. The entire variable domain, with the rest obtained from reference TRBV18 and TRBJ1-3, is as follows: NAGVMQNPRHLVRRRGQEARLRCSPMKGHSHVYWYRQLPEEGLKFMVYLQKENIIDESGMPKERFSAEFPKEGPSILRIQQVVRGDSAAYFCASSPPATSGNTIYFGEGSWLTVV.

This chain uses TRBV18 with TRBJ2-6, with D perhaps TRBD1 or TRBD2 (5 bases each). The CDR3 has 14 amino acids. V was pared by 2 bases and J by 4 bases, with 6 bases between. CDR1 and CDR2 from the germline V gene are KGHSH and LQKENI. This CDR3 reads CASSPGTGANVLTF. CDR3 DNA: TGTGCCAGCTCACCAGGGACCGGGGCCAACGTCCTGACTTTC.

The J gene is TRBJ2-7, the V gene TRBV28; D perhaps matches TRBD2 (7 bases). Per the germline V gene, CDR1 is MDHEN and CDR2 is SYDVKM. Trimming took 5 bases from V and 7 from J, leaving 18 bases between them. The CDR3 consists of 14 residues. CDR3 sequence (DNA): TGTGCCAGCAGTCTCGGGGGGCAAACTCGGGAGCAGTACTTC. Its translation: CASSLGGQTREQYF.

This clone occurred a few times. The rearrangement links TRBV28 to TRBJ2-5; weak D call: TRBD2 (6 bases). The CDR3 extends over 14 amino acids. Between the trimmed V and J ends, which lost 5 bases and 5 bases, there was a span of 15 bases. Germline values: CDR1 MDHEN, CDR2 SYDVKM. The CDR3, as DNA: TGTGCCAGCAGTAACGCGGGGTCTGCCGAGACCCAGTACTTC. This translates into CASSNAGSAETQYF.

The chain combines TRBV4-1 with TRBJ1-1; D possibly corresponds to TRBD1 (5 bases). CDR3 size: 14 residues. Germline-derived CDR1 and CDR2 are MGHRA and YSYEKL. V lost 4 bases, J lost 5 bases, and 14 bases lay in between. CDR3 bases: TGCGCCAGCAGCCCCGTAAACAGGAATACTGAAGCTTTCTTT. Amino acids: CASSPVNRNTEAFF.

The chain links TRBV5-5 to TRBJ1-4, with 8 nucleotides matching TRBD1. The germline V gene encodes CDR1 SGHKS and CDR2 YYEKEE (reference sequence). This CDR3 region has 14 residues. The V and J ends lost 5 bases and 4 bases, in that order; junction bases with no gene match: 4. The CDR3 region is CASSTGGFNEKLFF. The DNA for the CDR3 is TGTGCCAGCAGTACAGGGGGTTTTAATGAAAAACTGTTTTTT.

J is TRBJ1-2 and V is TRBV27; 7 nucleotides agree with TRBD1. The junction had 1 base not matched to a gene; V was cut back by 4 bases and J by 2 bases. Germline V gene sequence: CDR1 MNHEY, CDR2 SMNVEV (reference sequence). CDR3 length equals 13 residues. The CDR3 sequence: CASSSQGNYGYTF. The CDR3 region has the DNA TGTGCCAGCAGTTCACAGGGGAACTATGGCTACACCTTC.

The chain links TRBV19 to TRBJ2-5, with D unclear. The germline gives CDR1 LNHDA, CDR2 SQIVND (reference sequence). V lost 3 bases, J lost 1 base, and 15 bases lay in between. There are 16 residues in the CDR3. CDR3 bases: TGTGCCAGTAGTATGGGAACTGGGATTGCCCAAGAGACCCAGTACTTC. Amino acids: CASSMGTGIAQETQYF.